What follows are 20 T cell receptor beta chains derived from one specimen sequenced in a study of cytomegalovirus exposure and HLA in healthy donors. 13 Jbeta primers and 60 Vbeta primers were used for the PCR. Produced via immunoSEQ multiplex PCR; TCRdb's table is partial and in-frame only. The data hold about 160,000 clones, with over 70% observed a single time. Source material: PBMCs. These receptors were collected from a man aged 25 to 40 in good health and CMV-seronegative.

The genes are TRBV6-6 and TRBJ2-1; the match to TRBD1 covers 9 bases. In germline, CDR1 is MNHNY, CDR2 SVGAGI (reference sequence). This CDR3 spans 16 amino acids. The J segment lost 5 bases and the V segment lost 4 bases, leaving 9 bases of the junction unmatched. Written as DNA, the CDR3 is TGTGCCAGCAGTTTATCCGGGACAGGGAATAACAATGAGCAGTTCTTC. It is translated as CASSLSGTGNNNEQFF.

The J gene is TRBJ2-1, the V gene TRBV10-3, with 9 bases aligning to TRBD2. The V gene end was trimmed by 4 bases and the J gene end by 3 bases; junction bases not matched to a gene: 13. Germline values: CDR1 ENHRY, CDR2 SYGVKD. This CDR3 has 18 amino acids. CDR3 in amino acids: CAISGGLLASGNYNEQFF. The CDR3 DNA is TGTGCCATCAGTGGAGGCCTCCTGGCTAGCGGGAACTACAATGAGCAGTTCTTC.

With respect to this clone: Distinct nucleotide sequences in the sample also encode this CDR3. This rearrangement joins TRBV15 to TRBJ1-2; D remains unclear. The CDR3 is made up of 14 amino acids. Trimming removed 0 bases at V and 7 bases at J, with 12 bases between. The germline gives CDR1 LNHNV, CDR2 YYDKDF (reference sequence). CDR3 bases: TGTGCCACCAGCAGAGATCGGATCGGAGCTGGCTACACCTTC. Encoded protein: CATSRDRIGAGYTF.

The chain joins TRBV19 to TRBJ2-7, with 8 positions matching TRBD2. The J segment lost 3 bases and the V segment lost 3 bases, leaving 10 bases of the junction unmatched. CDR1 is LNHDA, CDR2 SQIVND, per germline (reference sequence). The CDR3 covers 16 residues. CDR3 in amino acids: CASSIHPSGGHYEQYF. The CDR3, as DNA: TGTGCCAGTAGTATCCACCCCTCGGGGGGGCACTACGAGCAGTACTTC.

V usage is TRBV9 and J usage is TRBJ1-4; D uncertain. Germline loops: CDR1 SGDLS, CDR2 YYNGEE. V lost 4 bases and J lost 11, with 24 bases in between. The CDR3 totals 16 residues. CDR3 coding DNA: TGTGCCAGCAGCCCGACTTTCGGCAGGTCCGCGGGGAAACTGTTTTTT. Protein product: CASSPTFGRSAGKLFF.

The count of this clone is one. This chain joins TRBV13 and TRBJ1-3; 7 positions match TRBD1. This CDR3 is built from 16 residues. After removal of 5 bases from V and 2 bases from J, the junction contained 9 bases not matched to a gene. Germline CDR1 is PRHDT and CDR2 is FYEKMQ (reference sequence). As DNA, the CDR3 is TGTGCCAGCAGCGAATCCCCCGGGACAGCTGGAAACACCATATATTTT. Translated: CASSESPGTAGNTIYF. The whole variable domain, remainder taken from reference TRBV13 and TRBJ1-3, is AAGVIQSPRHLIKEKRETATLKCYPIPRHDTVYWYQQGPGQDPQFLISFYEKMQSDKGSIPDRFSAQQFSDYHSELNMSSLELGDSALYFCASSESPGTAGNTIYFGEGSWLTVV.

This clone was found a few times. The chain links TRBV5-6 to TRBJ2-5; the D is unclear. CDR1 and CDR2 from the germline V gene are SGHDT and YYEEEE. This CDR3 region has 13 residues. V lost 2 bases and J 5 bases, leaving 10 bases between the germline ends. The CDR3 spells CASSLGAWETQYF. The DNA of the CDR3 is TGTGCCAGCAGCTTAGGAGCGTGGGAGACCCAGTACTTC.

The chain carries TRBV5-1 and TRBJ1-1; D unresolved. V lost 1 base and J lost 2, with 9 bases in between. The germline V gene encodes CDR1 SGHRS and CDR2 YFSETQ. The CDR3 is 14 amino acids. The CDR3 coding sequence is TGCGCCAGCAGCTTGAACGGCGGCAACACTGAAGCTTTCTTT. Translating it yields CASSLNGGNTEAFF.

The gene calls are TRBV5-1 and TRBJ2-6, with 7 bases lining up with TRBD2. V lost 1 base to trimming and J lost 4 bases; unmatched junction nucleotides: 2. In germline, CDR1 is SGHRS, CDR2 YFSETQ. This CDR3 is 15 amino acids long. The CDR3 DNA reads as TGCGCCAGCAGCTTGTCTAGCGGCGGGGCCAACGTCCTGACTTTC. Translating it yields CASSLSSGGANVLTF.

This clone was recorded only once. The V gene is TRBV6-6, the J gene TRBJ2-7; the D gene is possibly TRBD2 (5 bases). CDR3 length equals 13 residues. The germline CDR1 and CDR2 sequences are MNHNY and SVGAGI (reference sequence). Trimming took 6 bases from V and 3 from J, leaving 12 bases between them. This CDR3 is CASRPLANYEQYF. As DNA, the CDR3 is TGTGCCAGCAGACCTTTAGCGAACTACGAGCAGTACTTC.

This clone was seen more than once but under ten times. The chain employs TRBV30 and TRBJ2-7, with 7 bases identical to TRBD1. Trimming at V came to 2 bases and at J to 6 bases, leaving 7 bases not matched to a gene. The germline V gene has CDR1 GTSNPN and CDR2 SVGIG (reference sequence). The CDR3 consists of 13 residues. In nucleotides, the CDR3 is TGTGCCTGGAGTTTAGGGACAGTCATCGAGCAGTACTTC. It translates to CAWSLGTVIEQYF.

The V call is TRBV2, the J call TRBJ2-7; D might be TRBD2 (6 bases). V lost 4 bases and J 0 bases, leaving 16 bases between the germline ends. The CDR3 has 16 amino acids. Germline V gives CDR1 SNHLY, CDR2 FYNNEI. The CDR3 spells CASSGRGRRLSYEQYF. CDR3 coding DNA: TGTGCCAGCAGTGGGAGGGGCAGGAGGCTCTCCTACGAGCAGTACTTC.

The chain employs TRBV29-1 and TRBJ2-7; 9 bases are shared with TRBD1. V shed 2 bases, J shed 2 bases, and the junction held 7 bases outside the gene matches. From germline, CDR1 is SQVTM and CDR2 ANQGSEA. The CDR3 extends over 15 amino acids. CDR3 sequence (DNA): TGCAGCGTTGAACTCCGGGACAGGGCCACCTACGAGCAGTACTTC. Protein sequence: CSVELRDRATYEQYF.

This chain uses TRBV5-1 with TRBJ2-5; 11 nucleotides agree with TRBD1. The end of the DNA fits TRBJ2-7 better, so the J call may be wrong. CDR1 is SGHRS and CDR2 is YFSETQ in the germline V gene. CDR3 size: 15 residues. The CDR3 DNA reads TGCGCCAGCAGCGGGGGGACAGGGGGGTCCTACGAGCAGTACTTC. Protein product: CASSGGTGGSYEQYF.

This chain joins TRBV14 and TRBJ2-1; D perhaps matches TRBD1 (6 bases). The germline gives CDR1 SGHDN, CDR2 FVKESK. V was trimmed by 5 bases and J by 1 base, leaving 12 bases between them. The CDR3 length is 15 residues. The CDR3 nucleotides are TGTGCCAGCAGCTTACAGGGTAGTTCCTACAATGAGCAGTTCTTC. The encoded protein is CASSLQGSSYNEQFF.

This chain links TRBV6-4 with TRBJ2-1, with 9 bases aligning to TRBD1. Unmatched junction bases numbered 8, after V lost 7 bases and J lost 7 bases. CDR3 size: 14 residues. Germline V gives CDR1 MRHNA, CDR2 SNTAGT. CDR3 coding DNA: TGTGCCAGCACCGGACAGGGGAGGGAGAATGAGCAGTTCTTC. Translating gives CASTGQGRENEQFF.

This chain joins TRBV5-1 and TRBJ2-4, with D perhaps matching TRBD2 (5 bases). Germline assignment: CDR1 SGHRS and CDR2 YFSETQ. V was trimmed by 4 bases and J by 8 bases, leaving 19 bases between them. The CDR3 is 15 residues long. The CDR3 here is CASSPLGDQADIQYF. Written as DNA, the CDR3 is TGCGCCAGCAGCCCCCTGGGAGACCAGGCGGACATTCAGTACTTC.

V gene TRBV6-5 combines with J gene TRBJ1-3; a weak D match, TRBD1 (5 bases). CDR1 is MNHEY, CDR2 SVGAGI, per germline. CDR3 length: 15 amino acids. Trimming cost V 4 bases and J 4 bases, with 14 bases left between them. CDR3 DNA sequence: TGTGCCAGCAGTTCGCTCCAGGGCGCGGGAAACACCATATATTTT. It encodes CASSSLQGAGNTIYF.

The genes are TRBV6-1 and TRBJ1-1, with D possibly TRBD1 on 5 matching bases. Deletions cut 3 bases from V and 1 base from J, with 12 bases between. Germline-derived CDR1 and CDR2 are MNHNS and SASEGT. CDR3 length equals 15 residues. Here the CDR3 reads CASSDGGFGNTEAFF. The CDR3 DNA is TGTGCCAGCAGTGACGGGGGGTTCGGGAACACTGAAGCTTTCTTT.

As DNA, the CDR3 is TGTGCCAGCAGCGTCCTAGGAGCATACGAGCAGTACTTC. It encodes CASSVLGAYEQYF. The chain links TRBV7-2 to TRBJ2-7; no reliable D call. CDR1 and CDR2 (germline): SGHTA, FQGNSA. This CDR3 comprises 13 residues. V was clipped by 5 bases and J by 4 bases, with 12 bases between them.